The rows below give T cell receptor beta chains drawn from one sample of a study of tumor-infiltrating lymphocytes in localized non-small cell lung cancer. Profiled with immunoSEQ multiplex PCR; TCRdb holds only in-frame clones, not every one. Here the sample spans 15,000 to 20,000 clones, more than 40% being singletons. Specimen: lung tumor tissue. The receptors here all came from a human donor with non-small cell lung cancer. Each CDR3 is given with its conserved first and last residue. Fields, in order: D gene, clone size, V gene, J gene, CDR3 protein, CDR3 DNA. A D gene is named only where the DNA matches it firmly. The size field is filled for only some rows; it gives once, few, many or a size class.

D: TRBD2; size: -; V: TRBV6-4; J: TRBJ2-1; CDR3: CAINPFRLAGNYNEQFF; DNA: TGTGCCATCAACCCTTTCCGACTAGCGGGCAACTACAATGAGCAGTTCTTC
D: -; size: large; V: TRBV29-1; J: TRBJ2-7; CDR3: CSVVQGVGEQYF; DNA: TGCAGCGTTGTCCAGGGCGTGGGCGAGCAGTACTTC
D: -; size: -; V: TRBV6-5; J: TRBJ2-7; CDR3: CATTGSYEQYF; DNA: TGTGCCACGACGGGATCCTACGAGCAGTACTTC
D: TRBD2; size: few; V: TRBV6-4; J: TRBJ2-3; CDR3: CASSDEAGGHTDTQYF; DNA: TGTGCCAGCAGTGATGAGGCGGGGGGGCATACAGATACGCAGTATTTT
D: -; size: -; V: TRBV19; J: TRBJ1-5; CDR3: CASSYTTGRGNQPQHF; DNA: TGTGCCAGTAGTTATACCACAGGGAGAGGCAATCAGCCCCAGCATTTT
D: TRBD2; size: -; V: TRBV27; J: TRBJ2-3; CDR3: CASSPRTSGVDAQYF; DNA: TGTGCCAGCAGTCCACGGACTAGCGGGGTGGACGCGCAGTATTTT
D: -; size: once; V: TRBV27; J: TRBJ1-5; CDR3: CASSLLGSNQPQHF; DNA: TGTGCCAGCAGTTTATTGGGTAGCAATCAGCCCCAGCATTTT
D: -; size: few; V: TRBV5-4; J: TRBJ1-5; CDR3: CASSYERQPQHF; DNA: TGTGCCAGCAGTTACGAACGGCAGCCCCAGCATTTT
D: -; size: few; V: TRBV18; J: TRBJ2-3; CDR3: CASSPWEVTTDTQYF; DNA: TGTGCCAGCTCACCCTGGGAGGTGACCACAGATACGCAGTATTTT
D: -; size: once; V: TRBV6-1; J: TRBJ2-7; CDR3: CASSEGGQVHEQYF; DNA: TGTGCCAGCAGTGAAGGTGGCCAGGTCCACGAGCAGTACTTC
D: TRBD2; size: -; V: TRBV7-6; J: TRBJ2-3; CDR3: CASSANLAGGTDTQYF; DNA: TGTGCCAGCAGCGCAAACCTAGCGGGGGGCACAGATACGCAGTATTTT
D: TRBD1; size: few; V: TRBV5-1; J: TRBJ1-5; CDR3: CASSDRDRNGNQPQHF; DNA: TGCGCCAGCAGCGACCGGGACAGGAATGGCAATCAGCCCCAGCATTTT
D: -; size: many; V: TRBV28; J: TRBJ2-7; CDR3: CASSGGYEQYF; DNA: TGTGCCAGCAGTGGGGGGTACGAGCAGTACTTC
D: -; size: -; V: TRBV7-2; J: TRBJ2-6; CDR3: CARGSASFSGANVLTF; DNA: TGTGCCAGGGGTTCAGCAAGCTTCTCTGGGGCCAACGTCCTGACTTTC
D: -; size: many; V: TRBV2; J: TRBJ1-1; CDR3: CASRSGTEAFF; DNA: TGTGCCAGCAGATCGGGCACTGAAGCTTTCTTT
D: -; size: -; V: TRBV5-1; J: TRBJ2-7; CDR3: CASKLDGTYEQYF; DNA: TGCGCCAGCAAGTTGGACGGAACCTACGAGCAGTACTTC
D: TRBD2; size: once; V: TRBV5-1; J: TRBJ2-5; CDR3: CASSPSSGGPKTQYF; DNA: TGCGCCAGCAGCCCCAGTAGCGGGGGGCCAAAGACCCAGTACTTC
D: -; size: few; V: TRBV4-2; J: TRBJ2-5; CDR3: CASSQWGETQYF; DNA: TGTGCCAGCAGCCAGTGGGGGGAGACCCAGTACTTC
D: -; size: -; V: TRBV28; J: TRBJ1-2; CDR3: CASDSFQGNGYTF; DNA: TGTGCCAGCGATTCCTTTCAGGGGAATGGCTACACCTTC
D: -; size: -; V: TRBV6-4; J: TRBJ2-6; CDR3: CASSDSYTTSGANVLTF; DNA: TGTGCCAGCAGTGACTCTTACACCACCTCTGGGGCCAACGTCCTGACTTTC
D: TRBD2; size: few; V: TRBV25-1; J: TRBJ2-3; CDR3: CASSSIAGVGTDTQYF; DNA: TGTGCCAGCAGTTCAATAGCGGGGGTAGGCACAGATACGCAGTATTTT
D: -; size: once; V: TRBV15; J: TRBJ1-5; CDR3: CATSSSKKDLNQPQHF; DNA: TGTGCCACCAGCAGCAGCAAAAAGGACCTCAATCAGCCCCAGCATTTT
D: TRBD1; size: many; V: TRBV19; J: TRBJ1-4; CDR3: CASSIANPRDRGRGVFF; DNA: TGTGCCAGTAGTATCGCGAATCCACGGGACAGGGGACGGGGAGTCTTTTTT
D: -; size: few; V: TRBV7-9; J: TRBJ1-1; CDR3: CASSFKRVGETEAFF; DNA: TGTGCCAGCAGCTTCAAAAGGGTGGGGGAGACTGAAGCTTTCTTT
D: -; size: -; V: TRBV27; J: TRBJ1-2; CDR3: CASSPQGLYGYTF; DNA: TGTGCCAGCAGTCCACAAGGGCTCTATGGCTACACCTTC
D: -; size: -; V: TRBV19; J: TRBJ1-5; CDR3: CASRNTGTRRYSNQPQHF; DNA: TGTGCCAGTAGGAATACCGGGACAAGGAGATATAGCAATCAGCCCCAGCATTTT
D: -; size: once; V: TRBV11-2; J: TRBJ1-2; CDR3: CASSLDPGSGYTF; DNA: TGTGCCAGCAGCTTAGATCCAGGGTCTGGCTACACCTTC
D: -; size: -; V: TRBV5-1; J: TRBJ1-1; CDR3: CASSLRGQGLNTEAFF; DNA: TGCGCCAGCAGCCTGCGGGGGCAGGGACTGAACACTGAAGCTTTCTTT
D: -; size: -; V: TRBV7-9; J: TRBJ2-7; CDR3: CASSLSRSGSGEQYF; DNA: TGTGCCAGCAGCTTATCCCGCAGCGGGTCAGGCGAGCAGTACTTC